This T cell receptor (beta chain) is from a study of blood T cell repertoires in COVID-19. TCRdb's copy holds only in-frame clones and misses some; the assay was immunoSEQ multiplex PCR. The table includes about 180,000 clones, less than 85% detected once. The V gene lost 7 bases and the J gene lost 6 bases, with 16 bases spanning the gap. CDR3 length: 14 residues. Germline loops: CDR1 MRHNA, CDR2 SNTAGT. The receptor comes from a man aged 60-69 years who had recovered from COVID-19. The V gene is TRBV6-4, the J gene TRBJ2-1; possibly TRBD2 for D (5 bases). Sequences were obtained from PBMCs or T cells enriched from blood (not recorded which). DNA of the CDR3: TGTGCCAGCAAACCTTCTGGAGGAGTCAATGAGCAGTTCTTC. This codes for CASKPSGGVNEQFF.